The 15 T cell receptor beta chains reported below all come from one sample, sequenced in a study of regulatory T cells in long-lasting Graves disease. HTBI primers from iRepertoire and Arm-PCR of CDR3 regions yielded the TCR beta libraries. One entry per CDR3 protein, called by TCRdb with MiXCR from the multiplex PCR reads. The repertoire consists of more than 300,000 distinct CDR3 sequences, with roughly 17% occurring once and the leading ten covering 20% to 25%. Time point in this sample: newly diagnosed GD, antithyroid drugs for less than 3 months. RNA from PBMCs was the source of the TCR library. This sample also belongs to another study, concerning T cells in Graves' hyperthyroidism and ophthalmopathy.

This specimen was peripheral blood mononuclear cells (PBMCs), taken at new diagnosis, from a patient treated with antithyroid drugs. Every receptor here comes from a woman under 30 with Graves disease.

V is TRBV6-5 and J is TRBJ2-7; D is ambiguous. V shed 2 bases and J shed 1 base, with 3 bases lying between them. CDR3 length: 12 amino acids. Germline values: CDR1 MNHEY, CDR2 SVGAGI. CDR3 sequence: CASSYESYEQYF. CDR3 bases: TGTGCCAGCAGTTACGAGTCCTACGAGCAGTACTTC.

This clonotype was counted a few times. This chain joins TRBV24-1 and TRBJ1-2, with 7 positions matching TRBD1. Unmatched junction bases numbered 5, after V lost 4 bases and J lost 7 bases. The CDR3 runs to 13 residues. Germline CDR1 is KGHDR and CDR2 is SFDVKD. The CDR3 DNA reads TGTGCCACCAGTGACCGGGACAGAAGTGGCTACACCTTC. Encoded protein: CATSDRDRSGYTF.

This clonotype was recorded at least ten times. For the CDR3, the DNA is TGTGCCAGCAAGGGGACCAGGAACACCGGGGAGCTGTTTTTT. Protein product: CASKGTRNTGELFF. The chain joins TRBV2 to TRBJ2-2, with D possibly being TRBD1 or TRBD2 (5 bases each). Trimming removed 7 bases at V and 1 base at J, with 10 bases between. The CDR3 is 14 amino acids. The germline gives CDR1 SNHLY, CDR2 FYNNEI.

This clonotype was seen ten or more times. V is TRBV2 and J is TRBJ2-7; no firm D call. Trimming left V 2 bases short and J 3 bases short, with 11 bases between. Germline-derived CDR1 and CDR2 are SNHLY and FYNNEI. This CDR3 has 14 amino acids. The CDR3 nucleotides read TGTGCCAGCAGTGAACCGGGCAACCACTACGAGCAGTACTTC. It specifies CASSEPGNHYEQYF.

This clonotype appeared many times. The chain couples TRBV6-1 to TRBJ2-5; 13 bases line up with TRBD2. Germline-derived CDR1 and CDR2 are MNHNS and SASEGT. This CDR3 has 16 residues. Losses at the gene ends were 1 base for V and 2 bases for J; bases not matched to a gene: 1. This CDR3 is CASSEELAGGQETQYF. The CDR3 coding sequence is TGTGCCAGCAGTGAAGAACTAGCGGGGGGGCAAGAGACCCAGTACTTC.

The gene calls are TRBV27 and TRBJ2-7, with D perhaps being TRBD1 or TRBD2 (7 bases each). Germline CDR1 and CDR2: MNHEY and SMNVEV (reference sequence). The CDR3 totals 12 residues. V lost 11 bases and J 7 bases, leaving 18 bases between the germline ends. The CDR3 DNA reads as TGTGCCTTGAAGGCAGGGGGGGTAGAGCAGTACTTC. Its translation is CALKAGGVEQYF.

Only a few counts were recorded for this clonotype. V gene TRBV9 combines with J gene TRBJ2-7; TRBD2 matches at 7 bases. The CDR3 extends over 14 amino acids. From germline, CDR1 is SGDLS and CDR2 YYNGEE. V lost 0 bases and J lost 2; bases outside the gene matches: 2. The CDR3 DNA sequence: TGTGCCAGCAGCGTAGAGGGAGGGACCTACGAGCAGTACTTC. It is translated as CASSVEGGTYEQYF.

This clonotype was detected ten times or more. The rearrangement joins TRBV12-3 or TRBV12-4 to TRBJ1-1; D might be TRBD1 (6 bases). This CDR3 has 15 residues. With 1 base removed from V and 1 base from J, the gap between germline ends came to 10 bases. CDR3 nucleotide sequence: TGTGCCAGCAGTTTAGTCGGGGGCGCGAACACTGAAGCTTTCTTT. The encoded protein is CASSLVGGANTEAFF.

The sample holds many counts of this clonotype. J is TRBJ1-5 and V is TRBV28; TRBD1 aligns across 8 bases. CDR1 and CDR2 (germline): MDHEN, SYDVKM. The CDR3 covers 15 residues. Germline trimming cut 6 bases from V and 0 bases from J; bases unmatched to any gene: 4. Here the CDR3 DNA reads TGTGCCAGCAGGGTGACAGGGGTTAGCAATCAGCCCCAGCATTTT. Translated, it gives CASRVTGVSNQPQHF.

Only a few counts were recorded for this clonotype. V and J are TRBV6-1 and TRBJ1-1; tentatively, D is TRBD1 (5 bases). Trimming pared 6 bases from V and 0 bases from J, leaving 14 bases between. The length of the CDR3 is 15 residues. Germline CDR1 is MNHNS and CDR2 is SASEGT. Here the CDR3 DNA reads TGTGCCAGCAGCCGGGGGGGGGGGATGAACACTGAAGCTTTCTTT. This translates into CASSRGGGMNTEAFF.

This clonotype appeared many times. The V call is TRBV13, the J call TRBJ2-1, with TRBD2 matching 10 bases. The ends lost 5 bases at V and 6 bases at J; junction bases unmatched: 13. Looked up from germline, CDR1 is PRHDT and CDR2 is FYEKMQ (reference sequence). The CDR3 loop spans 17 amino acids. The CDR3 bases are TGTGCCAGCAGCGCGGCGTGGACTAGCGGCGGGGTCAATGAGCAGTTCTTC. Translated, it gives CASSAAWTSGGVNEQFF.

The genes are TRBV6-5 and TRBJ2-7; no clear D gene. The CDR3 length is 17 residues. Trimming left V 3 bases short and J 0 bases short, with 18 bases between. CDR1 is MNHEY and CDR2 is SVGAGI in the germline V gene. The CDR3 is CASSYTFRSRSSYEQYF. The CDR3 nucleotides are TGTGCCAGCAGTTATACGTTCAGGTCAAGGAGCTCCTACGAGCAGTACTTC.

Many counts were recorded for this clonotype. The V gene is TRBV27, the J gene TRBJ2-5; TRBD2 matches 8 bases. Germline V gene lookup returns CDR1 MNHEY and CDR2 SMNVEV (reference sequence). CDR3 length: 15 amino acids. V shed 8 bases and J 2 bases; nucleotides not matched to a gene: 10. The CDR3 region has the DNA TGTGCCAGCCCTATTGGGGCTAGCGGGCAAGAGACCCAGTACTTC. Amino acid sequence: CASPIGASGQETQYF.

This clonotype came up a few times. J is TRBJ2-3 and V is TRBV28, with a possible D match to TRBD2 (6 bases). Trimming stripped 6 bases from V and 2 bases from J, with 18 bases between. Per germline, CDR1 MDHEN and CDR2 SYDVKM. The CDR3 totals 16 residues. The CDR3 nucleotides read TGTGCCAGCAGCTCACCCCGGACTACCTACACAGATACGCAGTATTTT. Its translation is CASSSPRTTYTDTQYF.

The chain joins TRBV28 to TRBJ1-1; D is unclear. This CDR3 has 14 amino acids. The germline V gene has CDR1 MDHEN and CDR2 SYDVKM. V was pared by 4 bases and J by 2 bases, with 11 bases between. DNA for the CDR3: TGTGCCAGCAGTTCGTTCCTAGGTAACACTGAAGCTTTCTTT. Translating gives CASSSFLGNTEAFF.